Listed below are T cell receptor beta chains from one sample, sequenced in a study of blood T cell repertoires in COVID-19. Profiled with immunoSEQ multiplex PCR; TCRdb holds only in-frame clones, not every one. The data contain 200,000 or so clones, around 81% of them seen just once; the ten biggest clones take up roughly 2.3%. The sequencing input was peripheral blood. These TCRs come from a woman aged 55-70 years with acute or convalescent COVID-19. Both conserved end residues are part of each CDR3. The order of the fields is clone size, D gene, V gene, J gene, CDR3 DNA, CDR3 protein. The D gene is left open where the match is weak. For some rows the clone size is stated as once, few or many, or as a class when expanded; others skip it.

clone size: .
D gene: .
V gene: TRBV3-1/TRBV3-2
J gene: TRBJ1-5
CDR3 DNA: TGTGCCAGCAGCCATCAGGGGCAGCCCCAGCATTTT
CDR3 protein: CASSHQGQPQHF

clone size: .
D gene: .
V gene: TRBV5-1
J gene: TRBJ1-5
CDR3 DNA: TGCGCCAGCAGCTTGGAAGGGGTTCAGCCCCAGCATTTT
CDR3 protein: CASSLEGVQPQHF

clone size: .
D gene: .
V gene: TRBV30
J gene: TRBJ1-1
CDR3 DNA: TGTGCCTGGAGTGTACTGGGAGGGAGGTACACTGAAGCTTTCTTT
CDR3 protein: CAWSVLGGRYTEAFF

clone size: .
D gene: .
V gene: TRBV30
J gene: TRBJ1-2
CDR3 DNA: TGTGCCTGGAGTGTACGCCGGTTACTAAACTATGGCTACACCTTC
CDR3 protein: CAWSVRRLLNYGYTF

clone size: .
D gene: .
V gene: TRBV2
J gene: TRBJ1-1
CDR3 DNA: TGTGCCAGCAGTCTGCAGGGATACACTGAAGCTTTCTTT
CDR3 protein: CASSLQGYTEAFF

clone size: .
D gene: TRBD2
V gene: TRBV11-2
J gene: TRBJ2-1
CDR3 DNA: TGTGCCAGCAGCCTAAAAGCGGGGTGGAATGAGCAGTTCTTC
CDR3 protein: CASSLKAGWNEQFF

clone size: .
D gene: TRBD2
V gene: TRBV30
J gene: TRBJ2-3
CDR3 DNA: TGTGCCTGGAGTACTGGGACTAGCGGGGAGGGCGATACGCAGTATTTT
CDR3 protein: CAWSTGTSGEGDTQYF

clone size: .
D gene: TRBD2
V gene: TRBV5-1
J gene: TRBJ2-2
CDR3 DNA: TGCGCCAGCAGCTTGGCTAGCGGAACCGGGGAGCTGTTTTTT
CDR3 protein: CASSLASGTGELFF

clone size: .
D gene: TRBD1
V gene: TRBV4-1
J gene: TRBJ1-6
CDR3 DNA: TGCGCCAGCAGCCAAACGACAGGGAACAATTCACCCCTCCACTTT
CDR3 protein: CASSQTTGNNSPLHF

clone size: .
D gene: .
V gene: TRBV2
J gene: TRBJ2-7
CDR3 DNA: TGTGCCAGCACCAGAACTACAGGGCCCTACGAGCAGTACTTC
CDR3 protein: CASTRTTGPYEQYF

clone size: .
D gene: TRBD2
V gene: TRBV3-1/TRBV3-2
J gene: TRBJ2-1
CDR3 DNA: TGTGCCAGCAGCCCGGGACTAGCGCACAATGAGCAGTTCTTC
CDR3 protein: CASSPGLAHNEQFF

clone size: .
D gene: .
V gene: TRBV7-2
J gene: TRBJ1-6
CDR3 DNA: TGTGCCAGCAGCCTAAAGGACATCATTTCACCCCTCCACTTT
CDR3 protein: CASSLKDIISPLHF

clone size: .
D gene: TRBD2
V gene: TRBV3-1/TRBV3-2
J gene: TRBJ2-5
CDR3 DNA: TGTGCCAGCAGCCGTAGCGGGCAAGAGACCCAGTACTTC
CDR3 protein: CASSRSGQETQYF

clone size: .
D gene: .
V gene: TRBV30
J gene: TRBJ2-5
CDR3 DNA: TGTGCCTGGAGTGAGGTGGGAGTGGCCCAGTACTTC
CDR3 protein: CAWSEVGVAQYF

clone size: .
D gene: TRBD1
V gene: TRBV24-1
J gene: TRBJ2-6
CDR3 DNA: TGTGCCACCAGGGACAGGAGCTCTGGGGCCAACGTCCTGACTTTC
CDR3 protein: CATRDRSSGANVLTF

clone size: .
D gene: .
V gene: TRBV19
J gene: TRBJ1-1
CDR3 DNA: TGTGCCAGTAGTATCACGGACATGAACACTGAAGCTTTCTTT
CDR3 protein: CASSITDMNTEAFF

clone size: .
D gene: .
V gene: TRBV9
J gene: TRBJ2-7
CDR3 DNA: TGTGCCAGCAGCGTAGGCCCCAACAACTACGAGCAGTACTTC
CDR3 protein: CASSVGPNNYEQYF

clone size: .
D gene: .
V gene: TRBV7-9
J gene: TRBJ1-6
CDR3 DNA: TGTGCCAGCAGCCCCTCGAATTCACCCCTCCACTTT
CDR3 protein: CASSPSNSPLHF

clone size: .
D gene: TRBD1
V gene: TRBV6-5
J gene: TRBJ2-7
CDR3 DNA: TGTGCCAGCAGTCATAGACAGGGACGGAACGACGAGCAGTACTTC
CDR3 protein: CASSHRQGRNDEQYF

clone size: .
D gene: .
V gene: TRBV15
J gene: TRBJ2-2
CDR3 DNA: TGTGCCACCAGCAGAGATAGGCGGACAGAAAGCACCGGGGAGCTGTTTTTT
CDR3 protein: CATSRDRRTESTGELFF

clone size: .
D gene: .
V gene: TRBV5-1
J gene: TRBJ2-7
CDR3 DNA: TGCGCCAGCAGGGGGGGGCCGGCGAGCTCCTACGAGCAGTACTTC
CDR3 protein: CASRGGPASSYEQYF

clone size: .
D gene: .
V gene: TRBV4-1
J gene: TRBJ1-4
CDR3 DNA: TGCGCCAGCAGCCCTCAGGGGAAGAATGAAAAACTGTTTTTT
CDR3 protein: CASSPQGKNEKLFF

clone size: .
D gene: TRBD1
V gene: TRBV7-2
J gene: TRBJ1-4
CDR3 DNA: TGTGCCAGCAGCTTAGGGGGGACAGAGAATGAAAAACTGTTTTTT
CDR3 protein: CASSLGGTENEKLFF

clone size: .
D gene: .
V gene: TRBV6-5
J gene: TRBJ1-2
CDR3 DNA: TGTGCCAGCAGCCAGACGCCAGGGTATGGCTACACCTTC
CDR3 protein: CASSQTPGYGYTF

clone size: .
D gene: .
V gene: TRBV5-1
J gene: TRBJ2-5
CDR3 DNA: TGCGCCAGCAGTATTTTCCCTGAGACCCAGTACTTC
CDR3 protein: CASSIFPETQYF

clone size: .
D gene: TRBD1
V gene: TRBV6-2/TRBV6-3
J gene: TRBJ1-1
CDR3 DNA: TGTGCCAGCAGCGGTACGGACAGGACTGAAGCTTTCTTT
CDR3 protein: CASSGTDRTEAFF

clone size: .
D gene: .
V gene: TRBV19
J gene: TRBJ1-5
CDR3 DNA: TGTGCCAGTAGTATTAACAGGAATAGCAATCAGCCCCAGCATTTT
CDR3 protein: CASSINRNSNQPQHF

clone size: once
D gene: .
V gene: TRBV6-1
J gene: TRBJ1-2
CDR3 DNA: TGTGCCAGCAGTGAAACCGGGACTACCCATAACTATGGCTACACCTTC
CDR3 protein: CASSETGTTHNYGYTF

clone size: .
D gene: .
V gene: TRBV6-2/TRBV6-3
J gene: TRBJ2-7
CDR3 DNA: TGTGCCAGCAGTTCGAACTACCTCTACGAGCAGTACTTC
CDR3 protein: CASSSNYLYEQYF

clone size: .
D gene: .
V gene: TRBV14
J gene: TRBJ1-2
CDR3 DNA: TGTGCCAGCAGCCGTGGAGCTATCATTCCCTCTTATGGCTACACCTTC
CDR3 protein: CASSRGAIIPSYGYTF

clone size: .
D gene: TRBD1
V gene: TRBV4-2
J gene: TRBJ2-3
CDR3 DNA: TGTGCCAGCAGCCTAACCGAGGGGGCTGGCACAGATACGCAGTATTTT
CDR3 protein: CASSLTEGAGTDTQYF

clone size: .
D gene: .
V gene: TRBV3-1/TRBV3-2
J gene: TRBJ2-5
CDR3 DNA: TGTGCCAGCAGCCGCCCGATAAGGAGCCAAGAGACCCAGTACTTC
CDR3 protein: CASSRPIRSQETQYF

clone size: .
D gene: .
V gene: TRBV7-2
J gene: TRBJ2-1
CDR3 DNA: TGTGCCAGCAGCCATACTAAGAGAACACACAATGAGCAGTTCTTC
CDR3 protein: CASSHTKRTHNEQFF

clone size: .
D gene: .
V gene: TRBV7-2
J gene: TRBJ1-1
CDR3 DNA: TGTGCCAGCAGCTTACATCCCGGCACTGAAGCTTTCTTT
CDR3 protein: CASSLHPGTEAFF

clone size: .
D gene: TRBD1
V gene: TRBV6-5
J gene: TRBJ2-3
CDR3 DNA: TGTGCCAGCAGAGACCCGGGACAGGGAGATACGCAGTATTTT
CDR3 protein: CASRDPGQGDTQYF

clone size: .
D gene: .
V gene: TRBV2
J gene: TRBJ1-4
CDR3 DNA: TGTGCCAGCAGATTCCAGGGGTCCGCTAATGAAAAACTGTTTTTT
CDR3 protein: CASRFQGSANEKLFF

clone size: once
D gene: .
V gene: TRBV5-6
J gene: TRBJ1-5
CDR3 DNA: TGTGCCAACCTTTCACAGGAGTATAGCAATCAGCCCCAGCATTTT
CDR3 protein: CANLSQEYSNQPQHF

clone size: .
D gene: TRBD1
V gene: TRBV29-1
J gene: TRBJ1-2
CDR3 DNA: TGCAGCGTTGGTGACAGGGATCGGGGCTACACCTTC
CDR3 protein: CSVGDRDRGYTF

clone size: few
D gene: .
V gene: TRBV29-1
J gene: TRBJ1-3
CDR3 DNA: TGCAGCGTCTCGGGGTCGGGCTCTGGAAACACCATATATTTT
CDR3 protein: CSVSGSGSGNTIYF

clone size: .
D gene: .
V gene: TRBV5-1
J gene: TRBJ1-2
CDR3 DNA: TGCGCCAGCAGGATAGGCGGGGACTATGGCTACACCTTC
CDR3 protein: CASRIGGDYGYTF

clone size: .
D gene: TRBD1
V gene: TRBV5-1
J gene: TRBJ1-1
CDR3 DNA: TGCGCCAGCGGGACAGGTGTGACGCCTGAAGCTTTCTTT
CDR3 protein: CASGTGVTPEAFF